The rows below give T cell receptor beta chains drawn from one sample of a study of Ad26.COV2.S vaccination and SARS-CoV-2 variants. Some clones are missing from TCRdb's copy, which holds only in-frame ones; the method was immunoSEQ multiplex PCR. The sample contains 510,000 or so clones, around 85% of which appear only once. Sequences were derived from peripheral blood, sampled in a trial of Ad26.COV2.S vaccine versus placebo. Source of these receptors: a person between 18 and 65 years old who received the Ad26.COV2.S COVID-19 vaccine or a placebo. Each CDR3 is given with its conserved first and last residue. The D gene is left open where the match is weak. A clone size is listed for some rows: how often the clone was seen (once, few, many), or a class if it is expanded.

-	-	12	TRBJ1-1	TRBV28	CASSDWRSEAFF	TGTGCCAGCAGCGACTGGAGATCCGAAGCTTTCTTT
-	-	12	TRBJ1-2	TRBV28	CASSIVPAGYTF	TGTGCCAGCAGTATCGTCCCGGCGGGCTACACCTTC
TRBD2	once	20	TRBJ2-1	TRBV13	CASSSTPGLAGNRSYNEQFF	TGTGCCAGCAGCTCGACTCCGGGACTAGCGGGAAATAGGTCCTACAATGAGCAGTTCTTC
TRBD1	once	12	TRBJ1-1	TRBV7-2	CASSSQGARAFF	TGTGCCAGCAGCTCCCAGGGGGCTCGAGCTTTCTTT
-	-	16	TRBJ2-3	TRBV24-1	CATSDRGGQVLDTQYF	TGTGCCACCAGTGATAGGGGAGGACAGGTACTAGATACGCAGTATTTT
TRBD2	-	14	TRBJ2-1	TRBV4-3	CASSPGLANNEQFF	TGCGCCAGCAGCCCGGGACTAGCGAACAATGAGCAGTTCTTC
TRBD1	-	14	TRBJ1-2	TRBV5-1	CASSLAGQNYGYTF	TGCGCCAGCAGCTTGGCGGGACAGAATTATGGCTACACCTTC
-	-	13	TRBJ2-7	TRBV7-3	CASSLLPGREQYF	TGTGCCAGCAGCTTACTCCCTGGACGCGAGCAGTACTTC
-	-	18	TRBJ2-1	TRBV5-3	CARSSLWGGGMGYNEQFF	TGTGCCAGAAGCTCTCTTTGGGGTGGTGGGATGGGTTACAATGAGCAGTTCTTC
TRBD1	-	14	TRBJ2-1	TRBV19	CASTEMDRGNEQFF	TGTGCCAGTACTGAGATGGACAGGGGGAATGAGCAGTTCTTC